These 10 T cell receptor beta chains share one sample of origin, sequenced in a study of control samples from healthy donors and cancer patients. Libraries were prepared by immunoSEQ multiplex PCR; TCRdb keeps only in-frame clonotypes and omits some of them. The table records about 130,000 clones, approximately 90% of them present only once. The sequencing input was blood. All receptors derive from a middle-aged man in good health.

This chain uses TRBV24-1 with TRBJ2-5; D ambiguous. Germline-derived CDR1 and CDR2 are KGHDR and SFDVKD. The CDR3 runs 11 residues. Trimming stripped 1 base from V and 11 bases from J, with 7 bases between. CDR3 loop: CATSDLMGQYF. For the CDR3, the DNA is TGTGCCACCAGTGATTTAATGGGGCAGTACTTC.

The CDR3 sequence is CAWSSPYRDFGTGELFF. CDR3 nucleotide sequence: TGTGCCTGGAGTTCGCCTTACCGGGACTTTGGCACCGGGGAGCTGTTTTTT. This sequence joins TRBV30 and TRBJ2-2, with D tentatively TRBD2 (6 bases). The CDR3 spans 17 residues. V gave up 2 bases and J gave up 4 bases, with 20 bases separating them. Looked up from germline, CDR1 is GTSNPN and CDR2 is SVGIG (reference sequence). The whole variable domain, filled in from reference TRBV30 and TRBJ2-2, reads SQTIHQWPATLVQPVGSPLSLECTVEGTSNPNLYWYRQAAGRGLQLLFYSVGIGQISSEVPQNLSASRPQDRQFILSSKKLLLSDSGFYLCAWSSPYRDFGTGELFFGEGSRLTVL.

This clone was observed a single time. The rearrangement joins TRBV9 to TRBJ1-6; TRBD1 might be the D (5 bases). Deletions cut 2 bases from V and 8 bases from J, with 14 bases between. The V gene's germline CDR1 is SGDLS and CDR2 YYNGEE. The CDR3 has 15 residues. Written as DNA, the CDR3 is TGTGCCAGCAGCGTTAGTGTGGGGGGGTATTCACCCCTCCACTTT. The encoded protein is CASSVSVGGYSPLHF.

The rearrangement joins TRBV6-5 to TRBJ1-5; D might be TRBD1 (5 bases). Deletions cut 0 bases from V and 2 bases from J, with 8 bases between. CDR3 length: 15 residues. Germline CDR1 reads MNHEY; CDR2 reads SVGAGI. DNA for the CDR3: TGTGCCAGCAGTTACTCAGGGGTTGGCAATCAGCCCCAGCATTTT. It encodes CASSYSGVGNQPQHF.

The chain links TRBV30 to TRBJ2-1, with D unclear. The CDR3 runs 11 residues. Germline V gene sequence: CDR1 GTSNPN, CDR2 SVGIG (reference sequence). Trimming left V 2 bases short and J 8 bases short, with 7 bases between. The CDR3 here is CAWSQDDEQFF. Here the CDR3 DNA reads TGTGCCTGGAGTCAAGACGATGAGCAGTTCTTC.

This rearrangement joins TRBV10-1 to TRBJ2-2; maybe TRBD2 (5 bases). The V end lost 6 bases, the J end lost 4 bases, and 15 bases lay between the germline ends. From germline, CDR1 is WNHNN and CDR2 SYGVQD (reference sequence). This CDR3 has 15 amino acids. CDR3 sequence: CASSPGVRSTGELFF. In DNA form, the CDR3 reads TGCGCCAGCAGCCCCGGGGTTCGGAGCACCGGGGAGCTGTTTTTT.

In nucleotides, the CDR3 is TGTGCCAGCGGACTAGCGGGAGTGGACGGGGAGCTGTTTTTT. Its translation: CASGLAGVDGELFF. The rearrangement links TRBV5-8 to TRBJ2-2; 13 nucleotides line up with TRBD2. Losses at the gene ends were 7 bases for V and 7 bases for J; bases not matched to a gene: 4. CDR3 length: 14 residues. CDR1 and CDR2 (germline): SGHTS, YDEGEE.

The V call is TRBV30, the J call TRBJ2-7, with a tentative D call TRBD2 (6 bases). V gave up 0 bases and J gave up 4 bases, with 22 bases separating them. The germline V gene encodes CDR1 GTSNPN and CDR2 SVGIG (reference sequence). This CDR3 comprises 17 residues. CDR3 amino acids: CAWSVRSFVGGSYEQYF. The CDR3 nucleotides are TGTGCCTGGAGTGTACGGTCTTTTGTGGGGGGTTCTTACGAGCAGTACTTC. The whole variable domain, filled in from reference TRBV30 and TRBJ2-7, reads SQTIHQWPATLVQPVGSPLSLECTVEGTSNPNLYWYRQAAGRGLQLLFYSVGIGQISSEVPQNLSASRPQDRQFILSSKKLLLSDSGFYLCAWSVRSFVGGSYEQYFGPGTRLTVT.

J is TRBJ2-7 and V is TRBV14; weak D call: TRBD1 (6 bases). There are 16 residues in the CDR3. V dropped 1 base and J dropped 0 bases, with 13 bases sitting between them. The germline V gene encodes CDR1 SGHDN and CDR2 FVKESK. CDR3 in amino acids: CASSQGRQGSSYEQYF. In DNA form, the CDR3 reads TGTGCCAGCAGCCAAGGGAGGCAGGGGAGCTCCTACGAGCAGTACTTC.

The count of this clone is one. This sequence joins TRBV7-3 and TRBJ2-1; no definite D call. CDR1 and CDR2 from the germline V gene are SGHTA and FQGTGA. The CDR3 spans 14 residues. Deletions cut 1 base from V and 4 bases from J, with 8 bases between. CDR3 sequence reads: CASSLMGGYNEQFF. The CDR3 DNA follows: TGTGCCAGCAGCTTAATGGGTGGTTACAATGAGCAGTTCTTC.